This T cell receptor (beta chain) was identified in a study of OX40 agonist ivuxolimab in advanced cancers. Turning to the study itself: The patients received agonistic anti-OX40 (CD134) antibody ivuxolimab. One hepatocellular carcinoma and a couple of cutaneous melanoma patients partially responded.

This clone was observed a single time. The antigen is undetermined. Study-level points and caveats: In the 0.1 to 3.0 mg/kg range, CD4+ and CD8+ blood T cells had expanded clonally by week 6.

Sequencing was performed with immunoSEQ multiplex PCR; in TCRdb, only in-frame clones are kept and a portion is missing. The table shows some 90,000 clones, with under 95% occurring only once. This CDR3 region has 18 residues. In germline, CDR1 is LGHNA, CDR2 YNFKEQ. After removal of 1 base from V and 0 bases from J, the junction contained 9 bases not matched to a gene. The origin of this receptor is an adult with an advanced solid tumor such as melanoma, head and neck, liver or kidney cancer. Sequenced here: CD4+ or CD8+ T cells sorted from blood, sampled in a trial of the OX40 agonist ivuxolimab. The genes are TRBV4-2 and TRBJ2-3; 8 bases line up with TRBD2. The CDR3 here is CASSQGVNSGKSTDTQYF. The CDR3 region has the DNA TGTGCCAGCAGCCAAGGAGTGAATAGCGGGAAAAGCACAGATACGCAGTATTTT.